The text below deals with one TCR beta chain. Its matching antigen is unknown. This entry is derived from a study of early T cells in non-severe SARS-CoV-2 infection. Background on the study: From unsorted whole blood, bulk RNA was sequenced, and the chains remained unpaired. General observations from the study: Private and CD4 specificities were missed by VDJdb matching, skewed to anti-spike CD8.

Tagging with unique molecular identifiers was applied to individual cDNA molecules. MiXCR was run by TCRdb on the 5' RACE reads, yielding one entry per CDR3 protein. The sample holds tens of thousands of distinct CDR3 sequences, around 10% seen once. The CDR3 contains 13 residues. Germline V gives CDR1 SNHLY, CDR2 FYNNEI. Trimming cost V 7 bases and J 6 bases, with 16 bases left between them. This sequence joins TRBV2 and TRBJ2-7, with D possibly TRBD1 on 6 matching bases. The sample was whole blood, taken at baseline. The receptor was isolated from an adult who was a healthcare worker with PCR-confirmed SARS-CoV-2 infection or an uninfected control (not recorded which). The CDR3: CASKQGGIAEQYF. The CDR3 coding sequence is TGTGCCAGCAAGCAAGGGGGAATTGCCGAGCAGTACTTC.